Presented here are 18 T cell receptor beta chains from one specimen sequenced in a study of blood T cell repertoires in COVID-19. Some clones are missing from TCRdb's copy, which holds only in-frame ones; the method was immunoSEQ multiplex PCR. The sample lists some 220,000 clones, roughly 82% seen once, with about 10% in the top ten. Sequences were obtained from peripheral blood. The receptors stem from a man over 45 with active or convalescent COVID-19.

This clone was observed a few times. The chain uses TRBV2 and TRBJ2-3; 10 bases agree with TRBD2. CDR3 length equals 14 residues. CDR1 is SNHLY, CDR2 FYNNEI, per germline. Germline trimming cut 11 bases from V and 0 bases from J; bases unmatched to any gene: 5. Here the CDR3 reads CAGKTSGSTDTQYF. CDR3 DNA: TGTGCCGGAAAGACTAGCGGGAGCACAGATACGCAGTATTTT.

V and J are TRBV12-3 or TRBV12-4 and TRBJ2-5; D is undetermined. V was cut by 4 bases and J by 2 bases, with 5 bases left in between. The CDR3 has 12 residues. CDR3 sequence: CASSSDQETQYF. DNA of the CDR3: TGTGCCAGCAGTTCAGATCAAGAGACCCAGTACTTC.

V is TRBV19 and J is TRBJ2-2; 11 nucleotides agree with TRBD1. In germline, CDR1 is LNHDA, CDR2 SQIVND (reference sequence). Trimming took 7 bases from V and 4 from J; bases not matched to a gene: 5. The CDR3 has 15 residues. This CDR3 reads CASKRTGGFTGELFF. The CDR3 nucleotides are TGTGCCAGTAAACGGACAGGGGGCTTCACCGGGGAGCTGTTTTTT.

The chain couples TRBV28 to TRBJ1-2; D ambiguous. The V end was cut by 2 bases, the J end by 4 bases, with 11 bases between. Germline V gene data show CDR1 as MDHEN and CDR2 as SYDVKM. The CDR3 is 14 amino acids. CDR3 sequence (DNA): TGTGCCAGCAGTTTAGGAGGCAGAAGCTATGGCTACACCTTC. Amino acid sequence: CASSLGGRSYGYTF.

In the case of this clone: The limits of the CDR3 on the DNA are not certain, so only TCRdb's listed CDR3 is given. This chain links TRBV21-1 with TRBJ1-3; the D call of TRBD1 is as the table states it, not checked on the DNA. TRBV21-1 is annotated as a pseudogene. With termini counted, the CDR3 has 17 amino acids. The CDR3 loop reads CASSRWAGGSFRNTIYF.

The DNA of the CDR3 is TGTGCCAGCTCGGGGCAGCCGAATTCACCCCTCCACTTT. It encodes CASSGQPNSPLHF. The chain is built from TRBV18 and TRBJ1-6, with TRBD1 as a possible D gene (5 bases). The germline V gene encodes CDR1 KGHSH and CDR2 LQKENI. V was pared by 6 bases and J by 7 bases, with 10 bases between. The CDR3 runs 13 residues.

The chain employs TRBV5-4 and TRBJ2-1, with D possibly TRBD2 on 6 matching bases. From germline, CDR1 is SGHNT and CDR2 YYREEE (reference sequence). The CDR3 has 16 amino acids. Trimming removed 5 bases from V and 6 bases from J, with 21 bases in between. The CDR3 loop reads CASRTREQAGFNEQFF. The CDR3, as DNA: TGTGCCAGCAGGACTAGGGAGCAAGCGGGCTTCAATGAGCAGTTCTTC.

The chain joins TRBV5-1 to TRBJ1-1, with D unresolved. The CDR3 is 15 amino acids. V lost 0 bases and J 1 base, leaving 10 bases between the germline ends. In germline, CDR1 is SGHRS, CDR2 YFSETQ. This CDR3 is CASSLDTGRNTEAFF. The DNA of the CDR3 is TGCGCCAGCAGCTTGGATACGGGTAGGAACACTGAAGCTTTCTTT.

The chain has TRBV5-1 and TRBJ1-2, with TRBD1 as a possible D gene (6 bases). The CDR3 is 13 amino acids. V lost 2 bases and J lost 6, with 11 bases in between. The germline V gene encodes CDR1 SGHRS and CDR2 YFSETQ. This CDR3 is CASSFQGTDGYTF. The CDR3 nucleotides are TGCGCCAGCAGCTTCCAGGGGACGGATGGCTACACCTTC.

V and J are TRBV7-8 and TRBJ2-7; 13 positions agree with TRBD2. CDR3 size: 19 residues. J lost 2 bases, V lost 0 bases, and 10 bases had no gene match. The germline CDR1 and CDR2 sequences are SGHVS and FQNEAQ. The CDR3 loop reads CASSLAIGLAGAPAYEQYF. The CDR3 DNA reads as TGTGCCAGCAGCTTAGCTATAGGACTAGCGGGAGCGCCGGCCTACGAGCAGTACTTC.

This clone was detected only a few times. V gene TRBV4-1 combines with J gene TRBJ1-2, with a tentative D call TRBD1 (6 bases). CDR1 and CDR2 from the germline V gene are MGHRA and YSYEKL. The CDR3 runs to 16 residues. Trimming took off 1 base at V and 4 bases at J, with 16 bases between the two ends. CDR3 sequence reads: CASSQVGGPGVYGYTF. CDR3 in DNA: TGCGCCAGCAGCCAAGTGGGGGGGCCAGGAGTCTATGGCTACACCTTC.

This clone was seen only once. The rearrangement joins TRBV14 to TRBJ1-2; 7 bases fit TRBD1. This CDR3 region has 13 residues. Germline-derived CDR1 and CDR2 are SGHDN and FVKESK. Trimming cost V 4 bases and J 7 bases; bases outside gene matches: 6. CDR3 coding DNA: TGTGCCAGCAGCCCGGGGACAGTCTTTGGCTACACCTTC. It codes for CASSPGTVFGYTF.

This chain uses TRBV15 with TRBJ1-5, with D perhaps matching TRBD1 (6 bases). The germline V gene encodes CDR1 LNHNV and CDR2 YYDKDF (reference sequence). V gave up 0 bases and J gave up 4 bases, with 10 bases separating them. The CDR3 extends over 15 amino acids. The CDR3 loop reads CATSRDPGVNQPQHF. The CDR3 nucleotides are TGTGCCACCAGCAGAGATCCAGGGGTGAATCAGCCCCAGCATTTT.

Here the CDR3 DNA reads TGTGCCAGCAGCTTAGAACAGAACTATGGCTACACCTTC. Translated, it gives CASSLEQNYGYTF. The V call is TRBV7-2, the J call TRBJ1-2; D gene uncertain. Between the trimmed V and J ends, which lost 1 base and 2 bases, there was a span of 5 bases. This CDR3 region has 13 residues. Germline CDR1 reads SGHTA; CDR2 reads FQGNSA.

This clone showed up just a few times. The chain recombines TRBV7-2 with TRBJ2-3; 7 nucleotides match TRBD2. V shed 5 bases and J 2 bases; nucleotides not matched to a gene: 10. The V gene's germline CDR1 is SGHTA and CDR2 FQGNSA. The CDR3 consists of 16 residues. The DNA of the CDR3 is TGTGCCAGCAGCCTCCTGGGGGGACTAATCACAGATACGCAGTATTTT. Amino acids: CASSLLGGLITDTQYF.

The chain joins TRBV10-3 to TRBJ1-2; D might be TRBD1 (6 bases). The CDR3 loop spans 10 amino acids. V dropped 10 bases and J dropped 8 bases, with 11 bases sitting between them. Germline CDR1 is ENHRY and CDR2 is SYGVKD. CDR3 amino acids: CATRDNGYTF. CDR3 nucleotides: TGTGCCACCCGGGACAACGGCTACACCTTC.

This clone showed up just once. This sequence joins TRBV5-1 and TRBJ2-2; TRBD1 matches at 7 bases. CDR1 SGHRS and CDR2 YFSETQ come from the germline V gene. V lost 1 base, J lost 0 bases, and 12 bases stayed unmatched. The CDR3 has 19 amino acids. The CDR3 loop reads CASSLSPLLDRANTGELFF. The CDR3 DNA sequence: TGCGCCAGCAGCTTGTCCCCCCTCCTCGACAGGGCGAACACCGGGGAGCTGTTTTTT.

The chain combines TRBV6-2 or TRBV6-3 with TRBJ2-4; tentatively, D is TRBD1 (6 bases). CDR3 length equals 16 residues. Trimming took 2 bases from V and 0 from J, leaving 11 bases between them. Looked up from germline, CDR1 is MNHEY and CDR2 is SVGEGT. The CDR3 protein is CASSYGTTLAKNIQYF. The CDR3 DNA is TGTGCCAGCAGTTACGGGACAACCCTAGCCAAAAACATTCAGTACTTC.